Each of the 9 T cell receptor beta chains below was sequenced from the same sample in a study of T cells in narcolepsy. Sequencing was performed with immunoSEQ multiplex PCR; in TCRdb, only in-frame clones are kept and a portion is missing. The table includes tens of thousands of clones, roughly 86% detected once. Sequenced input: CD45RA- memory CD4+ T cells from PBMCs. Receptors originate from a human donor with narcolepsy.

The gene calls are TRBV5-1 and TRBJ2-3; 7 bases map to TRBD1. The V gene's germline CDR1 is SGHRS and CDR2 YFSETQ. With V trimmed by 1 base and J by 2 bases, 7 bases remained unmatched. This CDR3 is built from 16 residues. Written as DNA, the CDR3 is TGCGCCAGCAGCTTGACAGGGGCCAAAAACACAGATACGCAGTATTTT. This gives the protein CASSLTGAKNTDTQYF.

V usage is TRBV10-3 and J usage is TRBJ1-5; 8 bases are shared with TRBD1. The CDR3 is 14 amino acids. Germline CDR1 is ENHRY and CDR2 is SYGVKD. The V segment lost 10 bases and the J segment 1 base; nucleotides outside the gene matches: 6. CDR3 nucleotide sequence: TGTGCCACTGAGGACAGGGCGAGCAATCAGCCCCAGCATTTT. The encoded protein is CATEDRASNQPQHF.

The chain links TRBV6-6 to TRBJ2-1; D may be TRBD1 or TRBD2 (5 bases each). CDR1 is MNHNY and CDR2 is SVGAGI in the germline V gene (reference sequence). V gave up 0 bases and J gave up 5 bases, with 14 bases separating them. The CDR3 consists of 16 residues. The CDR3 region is CASSYSSGTANNEQFF. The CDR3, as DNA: TGTGCCAGCAGTTACTCATCCGGGACGGCCAACAATGAGCAGTTCTTC.

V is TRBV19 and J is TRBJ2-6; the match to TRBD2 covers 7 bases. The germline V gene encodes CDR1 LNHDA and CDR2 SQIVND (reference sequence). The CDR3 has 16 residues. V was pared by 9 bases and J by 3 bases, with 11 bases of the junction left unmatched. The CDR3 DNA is TGTGCCAGCATCCCGGGGAGGGGCTTTGGGGCCAACGTCCTGACTTTC. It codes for CASIPGRGFGANVLTF.

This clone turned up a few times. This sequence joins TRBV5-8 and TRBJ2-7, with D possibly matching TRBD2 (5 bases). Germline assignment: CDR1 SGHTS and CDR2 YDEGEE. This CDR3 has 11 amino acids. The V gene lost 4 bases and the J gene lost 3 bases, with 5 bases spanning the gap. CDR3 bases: TGTGCCAGCAGCCGGGACTACGAGCAGTACTTC. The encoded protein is CASSRDYEQYF. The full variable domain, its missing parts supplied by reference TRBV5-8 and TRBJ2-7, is EAGVTQSPTHLIKTRGQQATLRCSPISGHTSVYWYQQALGLGLQFLLWYDEGEERNRGNFPPRFSGRQFPNYSSELNVNALELEDSALYLCASSRDYEQYFGPGTRLTVT.

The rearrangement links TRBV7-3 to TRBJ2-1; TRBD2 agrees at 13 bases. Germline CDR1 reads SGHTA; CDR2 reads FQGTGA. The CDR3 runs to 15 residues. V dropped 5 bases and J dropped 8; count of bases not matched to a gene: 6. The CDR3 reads CASSPTSGRAYEQFF. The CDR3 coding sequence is TGTGCCAGCAGCCCCACTAGCGGGAGGGCTTATGAGCAGTTCTTC.

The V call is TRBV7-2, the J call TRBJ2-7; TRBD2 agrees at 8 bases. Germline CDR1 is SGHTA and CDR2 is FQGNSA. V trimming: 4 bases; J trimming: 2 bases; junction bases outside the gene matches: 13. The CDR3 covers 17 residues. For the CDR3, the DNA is TGTGCCAGCAGCTCCAGAGCGAGCGGGACTAGGGCCTACGAGCAGTACTTC. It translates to CASSSRASGTRAYEQYF.

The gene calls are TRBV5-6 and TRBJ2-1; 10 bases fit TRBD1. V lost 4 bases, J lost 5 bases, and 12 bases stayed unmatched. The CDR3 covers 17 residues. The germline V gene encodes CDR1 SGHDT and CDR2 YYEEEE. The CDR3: CASSLITGTGVNNEQFF. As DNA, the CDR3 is TGTGCCAGCAGCCTTATTACCGGGACAGGGGTCAACAATGAGCAGTTCTTC.

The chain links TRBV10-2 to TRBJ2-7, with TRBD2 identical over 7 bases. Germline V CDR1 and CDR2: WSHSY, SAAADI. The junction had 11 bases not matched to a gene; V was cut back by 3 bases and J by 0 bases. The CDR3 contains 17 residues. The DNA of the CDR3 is TGCGCCAGCAGTGACCTTTTGTCGCTAGCGGCCTCCTACGAGCAGTACTTC. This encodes CASSDLLSLAASYEQYF.